The clone carrying this TCR beta chain was picked up many times. These data belong to a study of T-cell reconstitution after alpha-beta-depleted transplantation in children. Unique molecular identifiers were used in preparing the TCRbeta library. Each CDR3 protein gets one entry after TCRdb re-called the PCR reads with MiXCR. The sample carries hundreds of thousands of distinct CDR3 sequences, around 13% recorded once. CDR1 is SQVTM, CDR2 ANQGSEA, per germline. The CDR3 covers 17 residues. The V segment lost 6 bases and the J segment 2 bases; nucleotides outside the gene matches: 14. This TCR was sampled from a male patient younger than 18 who had a stem cell transplant for acute myeloid leukemia, so the T cells may come from the graft donor. This material consisted of PBMCs, mostly from graft donor cells, taken 360 days after TCRalphabeta/CD19-depleted stem cell transplant. The chain is built from TRBV29-1 and TRBJ2-3; 10 nucleotides line up with TRBD2. The CDR3 is CSVGLAGGGVFTDTQYF. CDR3 nucleotides: TGCAGCGTCGGTTTAGCGGGAGGAGGAGTTTTCACAGATACGCAGTATTTT.